This TCR beta chain was sequenced during a study of blood T cell repertoires in COVID-19. Participants, roughly 18 to 90 years old, spanned under 25 US areas. The CDR3 sequence is 16 residues long. With V trimmed by 4 bases and J by 1 base, 9 bases remained unmatched. From germline, CDR1 is SGHNT and CDR2 YYREEE (reference sequence). TCRdb keeps only in-frame clones here, not all; method: immunoSEQ multiplex PCR. The sample holds roughly 290,000 clones, roughly 87% seen once. The sample taken for sequencing was PBMCs or T cells enriched from blood (not recorded which). The chain links TRBV5-4 to TRBJ2-3; 7 nucleotides align to TRBD2. The clonotype comes from a woman between 40 and 50 years old who had recovered from COVID-19. CDR3: CASSPSGAGGTDTQYF. CDR3 DNA sequence: TGTGCCAGCAGCCCCTCCGGGGCGGGGGGCACAGATACGCAGTATTTT.